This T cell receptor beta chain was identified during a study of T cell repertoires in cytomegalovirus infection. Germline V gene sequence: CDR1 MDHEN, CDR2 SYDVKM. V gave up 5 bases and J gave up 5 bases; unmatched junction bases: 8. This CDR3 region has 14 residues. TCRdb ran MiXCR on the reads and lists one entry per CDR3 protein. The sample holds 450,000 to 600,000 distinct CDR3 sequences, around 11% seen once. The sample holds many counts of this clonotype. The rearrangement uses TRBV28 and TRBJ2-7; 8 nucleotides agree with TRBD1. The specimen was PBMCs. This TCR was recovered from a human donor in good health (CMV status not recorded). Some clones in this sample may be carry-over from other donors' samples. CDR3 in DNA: TGTGCCAGCAGTCTCGAGGACAGGGTGCACGAGCAGTACTTC. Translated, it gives CASSLEDRVHEQYF.